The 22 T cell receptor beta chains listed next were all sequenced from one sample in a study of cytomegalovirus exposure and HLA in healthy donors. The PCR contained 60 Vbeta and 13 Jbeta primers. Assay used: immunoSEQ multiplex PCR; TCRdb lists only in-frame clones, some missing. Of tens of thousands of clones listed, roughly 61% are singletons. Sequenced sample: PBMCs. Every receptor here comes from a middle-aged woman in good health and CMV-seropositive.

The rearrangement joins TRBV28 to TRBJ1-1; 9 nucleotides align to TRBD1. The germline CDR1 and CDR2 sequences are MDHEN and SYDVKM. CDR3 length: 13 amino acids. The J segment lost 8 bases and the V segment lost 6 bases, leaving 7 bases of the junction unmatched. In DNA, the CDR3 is TGTGCCAGCAGCGGACAGGGGAAACCAGAAGCTTTCTTT. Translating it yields CASSGQGKPEAFF.

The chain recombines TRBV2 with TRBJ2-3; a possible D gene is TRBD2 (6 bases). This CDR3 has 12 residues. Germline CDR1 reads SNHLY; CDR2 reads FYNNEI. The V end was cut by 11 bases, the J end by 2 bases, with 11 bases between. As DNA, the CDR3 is TGTGCCGGAGGGACCTACACAGATACGCAGTATTTT. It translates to CAGGTYTDTQYF.

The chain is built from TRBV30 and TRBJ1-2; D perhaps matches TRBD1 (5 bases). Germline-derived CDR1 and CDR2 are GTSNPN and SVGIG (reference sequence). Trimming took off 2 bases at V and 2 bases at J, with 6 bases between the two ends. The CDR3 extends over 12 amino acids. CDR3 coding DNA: TGTGCCTGGAGTAGACAGAACTATGGCTACACCTTC. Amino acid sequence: CAWSRQNYGYTF.

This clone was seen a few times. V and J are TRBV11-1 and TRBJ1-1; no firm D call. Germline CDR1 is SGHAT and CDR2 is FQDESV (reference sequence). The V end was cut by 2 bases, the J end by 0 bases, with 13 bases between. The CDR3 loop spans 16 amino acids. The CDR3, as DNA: TGTGCCAGCAGCTTACCTGGGTCACAGATGAACACTGAAGCTTTCTTT. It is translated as CASSLPGSQMNTEAFF.

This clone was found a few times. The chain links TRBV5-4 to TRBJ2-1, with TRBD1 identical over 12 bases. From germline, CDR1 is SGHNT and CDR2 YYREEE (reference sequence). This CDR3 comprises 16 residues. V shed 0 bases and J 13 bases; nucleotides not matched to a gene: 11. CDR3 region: CASSLALTGTGGVQFF. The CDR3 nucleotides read TGTGCCAGCAGCTTGGCCTTGACCGGGACAGGGGGCGTTCAGTTCTTC.

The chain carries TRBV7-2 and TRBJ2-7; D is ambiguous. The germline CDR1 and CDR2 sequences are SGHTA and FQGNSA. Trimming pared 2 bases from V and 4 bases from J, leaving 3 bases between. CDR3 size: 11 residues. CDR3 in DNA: TGTGCCAGCAGCTTACGGTACGAGCAGTACTTC. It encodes CASSLRYEQYF.

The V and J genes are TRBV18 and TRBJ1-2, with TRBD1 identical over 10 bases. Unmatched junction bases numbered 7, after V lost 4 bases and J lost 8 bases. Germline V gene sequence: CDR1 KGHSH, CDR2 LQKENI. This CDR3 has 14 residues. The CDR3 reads CASSLSGTGDGYTF. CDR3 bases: TGTGCCAGCTCACTATCCGGGACAGGGGACGGCTACACCTTC.

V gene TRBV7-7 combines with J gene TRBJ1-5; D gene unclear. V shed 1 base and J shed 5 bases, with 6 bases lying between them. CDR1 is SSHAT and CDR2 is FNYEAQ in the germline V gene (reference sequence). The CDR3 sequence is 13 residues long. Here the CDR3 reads CASSLGQDQPQHF. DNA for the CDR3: TGTGCCAGCAGCTTAGGCCAGGATCAGCCCCAGCATTTT.

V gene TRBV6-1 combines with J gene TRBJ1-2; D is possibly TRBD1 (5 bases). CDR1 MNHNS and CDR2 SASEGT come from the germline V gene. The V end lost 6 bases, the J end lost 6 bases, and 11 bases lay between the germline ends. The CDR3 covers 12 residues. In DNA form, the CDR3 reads TGTGCCAGCAGGCGGGGGGTAGATGGCTACACCTTC. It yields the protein CASRRGVDGYTF.

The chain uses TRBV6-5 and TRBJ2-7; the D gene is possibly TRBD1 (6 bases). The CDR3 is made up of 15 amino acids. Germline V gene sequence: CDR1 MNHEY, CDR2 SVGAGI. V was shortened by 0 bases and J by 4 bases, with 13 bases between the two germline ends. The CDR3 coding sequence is TGTGCCAGCAGTTACTCTTTGGACAGCGAGTACGAGCAGTACTTC. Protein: CASSYSLDSEYEQYF.

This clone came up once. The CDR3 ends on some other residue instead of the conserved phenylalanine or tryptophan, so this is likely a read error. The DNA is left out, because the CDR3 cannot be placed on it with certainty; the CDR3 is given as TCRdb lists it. CDR3 region: CASSPSIQGPSVI. V gene TRBV7-9 combines with J gene TRBJ2-7; the DNA was not compared with TRBD1, the D call given in the table. Germline CDR1 SEHNR, CDR2 FQNEAQ (reference sequence). The CDR3 length is 13 residues, termini included.

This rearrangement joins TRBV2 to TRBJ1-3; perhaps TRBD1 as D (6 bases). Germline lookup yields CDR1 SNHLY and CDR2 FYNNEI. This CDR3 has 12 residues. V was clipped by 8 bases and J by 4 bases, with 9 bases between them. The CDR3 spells CASSTGGNTIYF. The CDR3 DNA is TGTGCCAGCTCCACAGGGGGAAACACCATATATTTT.

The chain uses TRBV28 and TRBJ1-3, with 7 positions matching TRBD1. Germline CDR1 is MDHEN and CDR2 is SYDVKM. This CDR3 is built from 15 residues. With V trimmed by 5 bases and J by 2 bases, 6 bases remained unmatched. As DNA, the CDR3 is TGTGCCAGCAGTCCTACAGGGGCTACTGGAAACACCATATATTTT. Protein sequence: CASSPTGATGNTIYF.

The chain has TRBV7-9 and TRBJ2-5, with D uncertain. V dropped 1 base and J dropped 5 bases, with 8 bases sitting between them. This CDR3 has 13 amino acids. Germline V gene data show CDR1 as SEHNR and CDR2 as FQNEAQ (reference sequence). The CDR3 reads CASSLDTRETQYF. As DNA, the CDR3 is TGTGCCAGCAGCTTAGATACCCGGGAGACCCAGTACTTC.

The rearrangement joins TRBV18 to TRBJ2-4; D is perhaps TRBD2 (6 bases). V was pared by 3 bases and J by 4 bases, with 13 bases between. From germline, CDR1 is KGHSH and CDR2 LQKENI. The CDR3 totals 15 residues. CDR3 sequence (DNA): TGTGCCAGCTCACCCCCCCGGGACTCGAAAAACATTCAGTACTTC. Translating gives CASSPPRDSKNIQYF.

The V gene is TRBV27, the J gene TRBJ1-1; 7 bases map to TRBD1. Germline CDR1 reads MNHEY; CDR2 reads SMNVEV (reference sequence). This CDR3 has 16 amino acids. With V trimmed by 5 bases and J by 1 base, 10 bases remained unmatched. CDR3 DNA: TGTGCCAGCAGTACGCTCGACAGGGTAGGGAACACTGAAGCTTTCTTT. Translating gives CASSTLDRVGNTEAFF.

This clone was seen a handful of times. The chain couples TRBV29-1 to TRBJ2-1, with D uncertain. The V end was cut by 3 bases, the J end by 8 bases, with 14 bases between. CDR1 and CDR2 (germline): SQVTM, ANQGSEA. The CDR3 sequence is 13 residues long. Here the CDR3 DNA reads TGCAGCGTTGAGCCGTTAGTTGTTGATGAGCAGTTCTTC. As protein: CSVEPLVVDEQFF.

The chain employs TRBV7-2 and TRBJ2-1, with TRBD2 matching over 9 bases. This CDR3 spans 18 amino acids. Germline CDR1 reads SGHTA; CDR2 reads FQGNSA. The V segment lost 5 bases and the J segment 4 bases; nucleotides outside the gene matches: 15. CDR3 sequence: CASSTRGLAGVPYNEQFF. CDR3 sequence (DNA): TGTGCCAGCAGCACTCGGGGATTAGCGGGGGTACCTTACAATGAGCAGTTCTTC.

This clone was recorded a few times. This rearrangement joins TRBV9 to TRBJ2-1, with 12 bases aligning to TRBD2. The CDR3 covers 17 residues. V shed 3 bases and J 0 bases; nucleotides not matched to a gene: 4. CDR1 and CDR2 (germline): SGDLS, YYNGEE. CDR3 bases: TGTGCCAGCAGCGGGACTAGCGGGACGAGCTCCTACAATGAGCAGTTCTTC. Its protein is CASSGTSGTSSYNEQFF.

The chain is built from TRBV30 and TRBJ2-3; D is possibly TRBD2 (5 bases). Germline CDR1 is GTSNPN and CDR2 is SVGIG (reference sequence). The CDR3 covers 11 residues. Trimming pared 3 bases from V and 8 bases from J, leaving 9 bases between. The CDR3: CAWRGGGTQYF. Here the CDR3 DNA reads TGTGCCTGGAGAGGAGGAGGTACGCAGTATTTT.

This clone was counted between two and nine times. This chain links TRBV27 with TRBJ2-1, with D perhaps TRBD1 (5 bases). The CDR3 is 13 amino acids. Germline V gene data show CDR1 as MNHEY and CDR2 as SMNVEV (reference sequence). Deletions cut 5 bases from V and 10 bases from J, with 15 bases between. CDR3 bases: TGTGCCAGCAGTCCGACTGCCGCAGGGGAGCAGTTCTTC. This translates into CASSPTAAGEQFF.

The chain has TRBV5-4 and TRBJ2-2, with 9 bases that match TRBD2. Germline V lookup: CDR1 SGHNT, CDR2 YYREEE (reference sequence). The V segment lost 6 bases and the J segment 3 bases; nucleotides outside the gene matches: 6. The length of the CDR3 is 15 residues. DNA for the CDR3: TGTGCCAGCAATAACCGGACTAGCGACACCGGGGAGCTGTTTTTT. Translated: CASNNRTSDTGELFF.